The subject of this entry is one T cell receptor (beta chain). In assigning cohorts, the study relied on participant-reported clinical history. Assay used: immunoSEQ multiplex PCR; TCRdb lists only in-frame clones, some missing. The data hold about 270,000 clones, with more than 80% observed a single time. The CDR3 is 13 amino acids. Germline-derived CDR1 and CDR2 are MNHEY and SMNVEV (reference sequence). Trimming removed 2 bases from V and 4 bases from J, with 6 bases in between. This sample was included in a study of blood T cell repertoires in COVID-19. Study overall: From T cells, B-cell-depleted T cells, or PBMCs came the material, which was cDNA or gDNA.

The TCR sequence derives from a woman aged 25 to 39 with acute COVID-19. Sequenced sample: PBMCs or T cells enriched from blood (not recorded which). This chain joins TRBV27 and TRBJ2-1; tentatively, D is TRBD1 (5 bases). The CDR3 region is CASSLKGYNEQFF. CDR3 coding DNA: TGTGCCAGCAGTTTAAAGGGGTACAATGAGCAGTTCTTC.